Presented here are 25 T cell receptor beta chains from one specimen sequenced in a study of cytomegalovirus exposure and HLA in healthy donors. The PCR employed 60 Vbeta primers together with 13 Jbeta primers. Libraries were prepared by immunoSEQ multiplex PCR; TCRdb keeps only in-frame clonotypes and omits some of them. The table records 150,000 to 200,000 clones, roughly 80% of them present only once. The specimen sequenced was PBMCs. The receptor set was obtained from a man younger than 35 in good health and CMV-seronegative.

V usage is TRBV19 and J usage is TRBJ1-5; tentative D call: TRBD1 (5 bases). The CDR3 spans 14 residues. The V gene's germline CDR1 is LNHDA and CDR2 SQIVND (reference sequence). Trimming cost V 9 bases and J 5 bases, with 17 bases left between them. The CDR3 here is CASSLTVSDQPQHF. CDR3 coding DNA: TGTGCCAGCAGCCTGACAGTTTCCGATCAGCCCCAGCATTTT.

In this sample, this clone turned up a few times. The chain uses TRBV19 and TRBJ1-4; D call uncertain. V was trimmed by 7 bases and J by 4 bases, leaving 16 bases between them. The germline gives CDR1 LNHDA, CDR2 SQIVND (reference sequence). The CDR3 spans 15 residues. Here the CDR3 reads CASTSVSGDNEKLFF. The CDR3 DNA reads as TGTGCCAGTACCTCCGTCTCGGGTGATAATGAAAAACTGTTTTTT.

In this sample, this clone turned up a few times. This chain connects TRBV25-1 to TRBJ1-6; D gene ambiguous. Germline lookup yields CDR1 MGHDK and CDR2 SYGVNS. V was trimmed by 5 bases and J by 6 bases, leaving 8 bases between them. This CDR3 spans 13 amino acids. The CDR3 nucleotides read TGTGCCAGCAGTTGGCAGATTAATTCACCCCTCCACTTT. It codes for CASSWQINSPLHF.

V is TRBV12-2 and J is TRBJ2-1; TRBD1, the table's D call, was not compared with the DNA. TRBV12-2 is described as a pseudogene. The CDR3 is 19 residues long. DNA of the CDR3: TGTGCAAGTCGCTTACCAGGGACAGGGCCTAGCGTCTCCTACAATGAGCAGTTCTTC. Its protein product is CASRLPGTGPSVSYNEQFF.

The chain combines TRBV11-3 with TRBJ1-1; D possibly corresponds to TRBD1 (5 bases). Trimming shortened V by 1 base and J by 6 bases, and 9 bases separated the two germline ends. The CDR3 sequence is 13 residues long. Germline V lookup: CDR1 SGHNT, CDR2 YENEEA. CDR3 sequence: CASSLVGGSEAFF. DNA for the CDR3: TGTGCCAGCAGCTTAGTGGGGGGGTCTGAAGCTTTCTTT.

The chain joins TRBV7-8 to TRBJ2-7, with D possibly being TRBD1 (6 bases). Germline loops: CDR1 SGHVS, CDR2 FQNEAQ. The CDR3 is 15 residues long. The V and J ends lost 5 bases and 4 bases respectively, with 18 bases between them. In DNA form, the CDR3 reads TGTGCCAGCAGCCACACAGGGCAGAGTGCGTACGAGCAGTACTTC. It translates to CASSHTGQSAYEQYF.

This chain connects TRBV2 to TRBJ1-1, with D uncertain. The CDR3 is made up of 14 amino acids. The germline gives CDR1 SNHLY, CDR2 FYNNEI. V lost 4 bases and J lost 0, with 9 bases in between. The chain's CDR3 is CASSAGAMNTEAFF. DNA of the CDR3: TGTGCCAGCAGTGCGGGAGCGATGAACACTGAAGCTTTCTTT.

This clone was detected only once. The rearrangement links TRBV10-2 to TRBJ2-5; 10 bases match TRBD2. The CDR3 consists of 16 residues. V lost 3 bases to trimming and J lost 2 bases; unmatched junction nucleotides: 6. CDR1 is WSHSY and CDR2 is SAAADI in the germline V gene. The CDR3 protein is CASSDPSGGTQETQYF. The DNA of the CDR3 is TGCGCCAGCAGTGACCCTAGCGGGGGCACACAAGAGACCCAGTACTTC.

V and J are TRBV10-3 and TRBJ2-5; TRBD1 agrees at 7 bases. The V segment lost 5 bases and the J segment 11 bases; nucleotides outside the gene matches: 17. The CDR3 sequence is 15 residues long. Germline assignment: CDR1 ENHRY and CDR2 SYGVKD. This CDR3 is CAISFTTGPPGEQYF. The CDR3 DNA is TGTGCCATCAGTTTTACGACAGGGCCCCCTGGGGAGCAGTACTTC.

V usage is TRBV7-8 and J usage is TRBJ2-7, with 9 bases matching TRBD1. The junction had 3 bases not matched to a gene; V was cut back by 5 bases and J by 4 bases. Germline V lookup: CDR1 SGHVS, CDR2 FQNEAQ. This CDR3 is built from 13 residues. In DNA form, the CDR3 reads TGTGCCAGCAGCGTGACAGGGGGGTACGAGCAGTACTTC. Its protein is CASSVTGGYEQYF.

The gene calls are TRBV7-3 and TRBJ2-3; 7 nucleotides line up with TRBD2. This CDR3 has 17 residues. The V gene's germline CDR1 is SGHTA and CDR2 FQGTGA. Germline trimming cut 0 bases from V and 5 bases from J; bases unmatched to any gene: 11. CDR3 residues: CASSLTPSGKVRDTQYF. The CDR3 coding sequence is TGTGCCAGCAGCTTAACCCCAAGCGGGAAAGTGAGAGATACGCAGTATTTT.

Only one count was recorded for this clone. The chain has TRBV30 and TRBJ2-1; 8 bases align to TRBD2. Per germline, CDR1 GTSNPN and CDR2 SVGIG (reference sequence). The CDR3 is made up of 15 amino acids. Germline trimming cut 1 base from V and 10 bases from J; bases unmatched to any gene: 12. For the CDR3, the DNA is TGTGCCTGGAGTGAAGGGCTAGCGGGCCAGGAGGAGCAGTTCTTC. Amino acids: CAWSEGLAGQEEQFF.

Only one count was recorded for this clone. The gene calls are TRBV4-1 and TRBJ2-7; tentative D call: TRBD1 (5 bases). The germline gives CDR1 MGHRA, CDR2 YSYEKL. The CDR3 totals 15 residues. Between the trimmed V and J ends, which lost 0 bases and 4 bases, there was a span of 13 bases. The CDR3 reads CASSQEGESLYEQYF. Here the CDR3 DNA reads TGCGCCAGCAGCCAAGAAGGGGAATCCCTATACGAGCAGTACTTC.

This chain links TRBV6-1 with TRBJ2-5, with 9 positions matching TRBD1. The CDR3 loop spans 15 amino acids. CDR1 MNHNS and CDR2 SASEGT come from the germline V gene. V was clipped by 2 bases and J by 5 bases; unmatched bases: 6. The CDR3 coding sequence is TGTGCCAGCAGTGAACCTGGGACAGGGCTTGAGACCCAGTACTTC. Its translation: CASSEPGTGLETQYF.

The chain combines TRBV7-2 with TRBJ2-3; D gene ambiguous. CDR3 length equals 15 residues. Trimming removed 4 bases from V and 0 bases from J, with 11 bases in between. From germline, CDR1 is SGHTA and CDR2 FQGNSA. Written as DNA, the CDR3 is TGTGCCAGCAGCTCGACTCCCTATAGCACAGATACGCAGTATTTT. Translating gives CASSSTPYSTDTQYF.

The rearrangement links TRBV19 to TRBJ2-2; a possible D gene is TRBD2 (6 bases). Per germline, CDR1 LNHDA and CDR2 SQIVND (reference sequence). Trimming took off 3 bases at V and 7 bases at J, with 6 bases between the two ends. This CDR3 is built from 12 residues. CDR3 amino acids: CASSIGGGELFF. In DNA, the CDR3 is TGTGCCAGTAGTATCGGGGGCGGGGAGCTGTTTTTT. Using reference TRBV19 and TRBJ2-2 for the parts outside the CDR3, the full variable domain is DGGITQSPKYLFRKEGQNVTLSCEQNLNHDAMYWYRQDPGQGLRLIYYSQIVNDFQKGDIAEGYSVSREKKESFPLTVTSAQKNPTAFYLCASSIGGGELFFGEGSRLTVL.

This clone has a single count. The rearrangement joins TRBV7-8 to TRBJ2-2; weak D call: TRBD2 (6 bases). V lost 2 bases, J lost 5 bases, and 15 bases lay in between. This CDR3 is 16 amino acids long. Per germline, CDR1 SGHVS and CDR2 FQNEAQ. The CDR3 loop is CASSLLWASETGELFF. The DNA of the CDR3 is TGTGCCAGCAGCTTACTCTGGGCTAGCGAGACCGGGGAGCTGTTTTTT.

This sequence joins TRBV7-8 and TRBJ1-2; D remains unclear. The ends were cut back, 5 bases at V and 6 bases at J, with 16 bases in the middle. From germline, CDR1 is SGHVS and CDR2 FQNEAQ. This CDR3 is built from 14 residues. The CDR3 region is CASSLNPGVDGYTF. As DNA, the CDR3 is TGTGCCAGCAGCCTTAACCCTGGAGTTGATGGCTACACCTTC.

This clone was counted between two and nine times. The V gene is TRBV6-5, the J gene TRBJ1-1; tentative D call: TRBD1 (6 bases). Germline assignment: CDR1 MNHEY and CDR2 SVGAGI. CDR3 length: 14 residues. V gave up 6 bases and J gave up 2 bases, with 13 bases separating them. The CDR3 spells CASRFDGTNTEAFF. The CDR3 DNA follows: TGTGCCAGCAGATTCGACGGGACAAACACTGAAGCTTTCTTT.

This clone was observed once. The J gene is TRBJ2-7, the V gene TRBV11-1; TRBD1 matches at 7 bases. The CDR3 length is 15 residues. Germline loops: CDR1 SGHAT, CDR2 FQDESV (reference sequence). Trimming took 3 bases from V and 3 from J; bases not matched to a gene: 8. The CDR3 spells CASSFSLAGGYEQYF. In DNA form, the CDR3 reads TGTGCCAGCAGCTTTTCCTTGGCAGGGGGCTACGAGCAGTACTTC.

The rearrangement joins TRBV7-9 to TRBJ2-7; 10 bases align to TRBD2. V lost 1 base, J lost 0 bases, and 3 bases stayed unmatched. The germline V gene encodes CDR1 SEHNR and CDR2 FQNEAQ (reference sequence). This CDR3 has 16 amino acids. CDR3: CASSLGASGSSYEQYF. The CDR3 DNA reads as TGTGCCAGCAGCTTAGGAGCTAGCGGGAGCTCCTACGAGCAGTACTTC.

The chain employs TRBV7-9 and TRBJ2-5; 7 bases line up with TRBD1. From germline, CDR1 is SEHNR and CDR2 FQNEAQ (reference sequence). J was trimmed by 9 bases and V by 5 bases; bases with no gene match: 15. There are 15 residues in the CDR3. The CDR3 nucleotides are TGTGCCAGCAGCACCACTACAGGGGCCGCTAGGGCCCAGTACTTC. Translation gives CASSTTTGAARAQYF.

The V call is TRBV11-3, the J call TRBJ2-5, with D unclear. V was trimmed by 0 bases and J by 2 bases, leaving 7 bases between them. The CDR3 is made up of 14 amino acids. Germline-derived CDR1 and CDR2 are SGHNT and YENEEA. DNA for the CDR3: TGTGCCAGCAGCTTAGAACCAGGTCAAGAGACCCAGTACTTC. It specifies CASSLEPGQETQYF.

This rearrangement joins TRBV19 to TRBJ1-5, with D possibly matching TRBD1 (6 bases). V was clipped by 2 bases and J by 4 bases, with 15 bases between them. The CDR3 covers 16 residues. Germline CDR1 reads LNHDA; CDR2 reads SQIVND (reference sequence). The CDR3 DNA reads TGTGCCAGTAGTATACTTGGCAGGGGCTTAAATCAGCCCCAGCATTTT. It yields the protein CASSILGRGLNQPQHF.

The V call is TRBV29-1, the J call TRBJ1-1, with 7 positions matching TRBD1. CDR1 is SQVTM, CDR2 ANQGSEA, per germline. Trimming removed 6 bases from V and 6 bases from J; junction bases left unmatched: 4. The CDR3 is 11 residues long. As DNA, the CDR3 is TGCAGCGTAGGGGGCAGGGCTGAAGCTTTCTTT. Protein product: CSVGGRAEAFF.